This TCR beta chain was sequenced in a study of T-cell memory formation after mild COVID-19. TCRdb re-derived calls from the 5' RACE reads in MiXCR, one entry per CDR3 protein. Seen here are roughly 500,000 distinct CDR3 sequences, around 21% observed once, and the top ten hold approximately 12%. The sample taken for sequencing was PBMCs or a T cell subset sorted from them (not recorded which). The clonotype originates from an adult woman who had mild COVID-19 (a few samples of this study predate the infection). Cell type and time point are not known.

Written as DNA, the CDR3 is TGTGCCAGCAGTTATGGACTAGCGGGGGGTAACAATGAGCAGTTCTTC. Residues: CASSYGLAGGNNEQFF. The V call is TRBV7-2, the J call TRBJ2-1; 14 positions agree with TRBD2. The germline V gene encodes CDR1 SGHTA and CDR2 FQGNSA. This CDR3 has 16 residues. V gave up 6 bases and J gave up 5 bases; unmatched junction bases: 6. The whole variable domain, remainder taken from reference TRBV7-2 and TRBJ2-1, is GAGVSQSPSNKVTEKGKDVELRCDPISGHTALYWYRQSLGQGLEFLIYFQGNSAPDKSGLPSDRFSAERTGGSVSTLTIQRTQQEDSAVYLCASSYGLAGGNNEQFFGPGTRLTVL.